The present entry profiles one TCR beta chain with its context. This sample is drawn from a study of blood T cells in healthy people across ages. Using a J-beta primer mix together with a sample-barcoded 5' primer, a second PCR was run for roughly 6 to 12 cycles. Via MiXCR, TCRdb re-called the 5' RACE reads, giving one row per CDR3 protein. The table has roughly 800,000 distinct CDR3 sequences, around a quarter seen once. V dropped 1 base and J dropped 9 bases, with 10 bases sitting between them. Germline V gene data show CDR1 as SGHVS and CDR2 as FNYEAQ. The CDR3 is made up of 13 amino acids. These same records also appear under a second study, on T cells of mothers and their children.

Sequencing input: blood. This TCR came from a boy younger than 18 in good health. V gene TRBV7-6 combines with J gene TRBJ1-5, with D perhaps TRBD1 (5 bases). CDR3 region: CASSLGGRGPQHF. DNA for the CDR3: TGTGCCAGCAGCTTAGGGGGGAGGGGGCCCCAGCATTTT.